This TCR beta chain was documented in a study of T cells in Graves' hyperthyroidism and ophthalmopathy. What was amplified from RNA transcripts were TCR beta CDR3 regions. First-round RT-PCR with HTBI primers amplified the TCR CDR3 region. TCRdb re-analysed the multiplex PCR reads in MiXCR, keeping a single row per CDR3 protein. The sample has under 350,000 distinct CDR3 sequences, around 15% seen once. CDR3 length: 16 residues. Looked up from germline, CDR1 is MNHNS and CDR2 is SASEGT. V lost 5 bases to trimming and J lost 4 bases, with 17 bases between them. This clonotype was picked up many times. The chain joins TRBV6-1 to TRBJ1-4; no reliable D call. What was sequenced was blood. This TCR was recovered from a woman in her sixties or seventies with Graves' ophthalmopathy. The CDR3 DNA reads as TGTGCCAGCAGTTACGTGGTACAGACTTATAATGAAAAACTGTTTTTT. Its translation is CASSYVVQTYNEKLFF.